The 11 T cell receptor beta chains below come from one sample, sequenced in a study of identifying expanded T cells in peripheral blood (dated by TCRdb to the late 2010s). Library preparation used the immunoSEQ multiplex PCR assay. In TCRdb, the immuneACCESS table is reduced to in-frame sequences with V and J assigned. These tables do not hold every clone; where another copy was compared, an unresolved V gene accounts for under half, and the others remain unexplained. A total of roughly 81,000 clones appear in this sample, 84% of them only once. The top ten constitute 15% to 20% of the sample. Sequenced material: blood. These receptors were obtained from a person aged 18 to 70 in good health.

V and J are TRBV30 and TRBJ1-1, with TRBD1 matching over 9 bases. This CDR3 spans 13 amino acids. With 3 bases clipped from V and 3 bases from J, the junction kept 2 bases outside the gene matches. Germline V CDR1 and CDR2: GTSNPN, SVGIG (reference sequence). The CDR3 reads CAWRWTGDTEAFF. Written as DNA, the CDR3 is TGTGCCTGGAGATGGACAGGGGACACTGAAGCTTTCTTT.

The CDR3 reads CASSPGQVSGDYGYTF. The CDR3 bases are TGTGCCAGCTCACCTGGACAGGTTTCAGGGGATTATGGCTACACCTTC. V gene TRBV18 combines with J gene TRBJ1-2, with TRBD1 matching over 7 bases. V was clipped by 3 bases and J by 5 bases; unmatched bases: 12. The CDR3 covers 16 residues. Germline V CDR1 and CDR2: KGHSH, LQKENI. The whole variable domain, filled in from reference TRBV18 and TRBJ1-2, reads NAGVMQNPRHLVRRRGQEARLRCSPMKGHSHVYWYRQLPEEGLKFMVYLQKENIIDESGMPKERFSAEFPKEGPSILRIQQVVRGDSAAYFCASSPGQVSGDYGYTFGSGTRLTVV.

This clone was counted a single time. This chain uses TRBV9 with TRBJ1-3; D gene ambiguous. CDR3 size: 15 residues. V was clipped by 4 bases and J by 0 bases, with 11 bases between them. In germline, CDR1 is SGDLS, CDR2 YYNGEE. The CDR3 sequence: CASSLTDVSGNTIYF. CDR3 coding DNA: TGTGCCAGCAGCTTGACTGACGTCTCTGGAAACACCATATATTTT.

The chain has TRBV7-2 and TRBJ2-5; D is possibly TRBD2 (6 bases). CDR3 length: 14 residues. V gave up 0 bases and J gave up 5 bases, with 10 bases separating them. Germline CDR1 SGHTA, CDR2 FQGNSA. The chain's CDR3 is CASSLAVGGETQYF. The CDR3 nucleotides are TGTGCCAGCAGCTTAGCGGTTGGGGGGGAGACCCAGTACTTC. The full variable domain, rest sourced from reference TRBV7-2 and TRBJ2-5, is GAGVSQSPSNKVTEKGKDVELRCDPISGHTALYWYRQSLGQGLEFLIYFQGNSAPDKSGLPSDRFSAERTGGSVSTLTIQRTQQEDSAVYLCASSLAVGGETQYFGPGTRLLVL.

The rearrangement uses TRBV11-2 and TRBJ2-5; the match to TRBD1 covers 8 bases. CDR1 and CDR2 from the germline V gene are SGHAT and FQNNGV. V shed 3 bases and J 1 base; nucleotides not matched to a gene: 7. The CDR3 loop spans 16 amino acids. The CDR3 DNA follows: TGTGCCAGCAGCTTCGAACGGACAGGGAGCCAAGAGACCCAGTACTTC. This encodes CASSFERTGSQETQYF.

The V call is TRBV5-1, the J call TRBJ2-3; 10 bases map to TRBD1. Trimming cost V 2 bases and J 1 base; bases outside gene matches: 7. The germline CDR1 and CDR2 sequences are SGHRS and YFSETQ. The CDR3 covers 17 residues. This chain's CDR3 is CASSFVGQGGGTDTQYF. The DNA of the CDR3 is TGCGCCAGCAGCTTTGTTGGACAGGGGGGTGGCACAGATACGCAGTATTTT.

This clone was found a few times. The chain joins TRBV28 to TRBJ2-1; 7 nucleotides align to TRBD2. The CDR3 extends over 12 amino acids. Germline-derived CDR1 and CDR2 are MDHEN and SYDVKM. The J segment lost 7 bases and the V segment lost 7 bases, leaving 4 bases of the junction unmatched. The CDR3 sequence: CASKWGGNEQFF. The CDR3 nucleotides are TGTGCCAGCAAATGGGGGGGGAATGAGCAGTTCTTC. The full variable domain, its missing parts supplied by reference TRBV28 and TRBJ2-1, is DVKVTQSSRYLVKRTGEKVFLECVQDMDHENMFWYRQDPGLGLRLIYFSYDVKMKEKGDIPEGYSVSREKKERFSLILESASTNQTSMYLCASKWGGNEQFFGPGTRLTVL.

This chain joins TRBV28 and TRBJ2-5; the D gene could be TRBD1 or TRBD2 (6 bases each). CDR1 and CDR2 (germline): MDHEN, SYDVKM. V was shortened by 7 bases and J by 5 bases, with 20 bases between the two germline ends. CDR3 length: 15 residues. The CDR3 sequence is CASTPLGGSLETQYF. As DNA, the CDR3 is TGTGCCAGCACCCCCTTAGGGGGGAGTTTGGAGACCCAGTACTTC.

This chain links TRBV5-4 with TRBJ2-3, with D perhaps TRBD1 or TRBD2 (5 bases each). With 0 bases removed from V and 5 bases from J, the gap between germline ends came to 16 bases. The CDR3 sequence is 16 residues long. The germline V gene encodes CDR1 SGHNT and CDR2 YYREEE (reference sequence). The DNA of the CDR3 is TGTGCCAGCAGCTTGGGACCGGGACGGGATAGAGATACGCAGTATTTT. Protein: CASSLGPGRDRDTQYF.

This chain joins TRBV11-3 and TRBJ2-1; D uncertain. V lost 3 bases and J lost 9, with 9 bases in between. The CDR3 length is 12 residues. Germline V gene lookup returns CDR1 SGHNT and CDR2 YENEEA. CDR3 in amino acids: CASSFNSVEQFF. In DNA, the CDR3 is TGTGCCAGCAGCTTTAATTCAGTTGAGCAGTTCTTC.

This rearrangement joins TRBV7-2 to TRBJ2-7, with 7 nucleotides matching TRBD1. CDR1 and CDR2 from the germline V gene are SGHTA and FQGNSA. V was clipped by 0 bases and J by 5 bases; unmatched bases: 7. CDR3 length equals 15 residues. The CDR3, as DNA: TGTGCCAGCAGCTTAGCTGGACAGGTCTTTGACGAGCAGTACTTC. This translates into CASSLAGQVFDEQYF.